This entry features one T cell receptor beta chain sequence. Profiled with immunoSEQ multiplex PCR; TCRdb holds only in-frame clones, not every one. This table holds around 100,000 clones, approximately 95% found once. Germline V CDR1 and CDR2: MNHEY, SVGAGI. Losses at the gene ends were 3 bases for V and 7 bases for J; bases not matched to a gene: 7. This CDR3 contains 15 residues. The entry originates in a study of technical replicates of blood from several donors. The chain employs TRBV6-5 and TRBJ2-1, with 9 nucleotides matching TRBD1. The sequenced material came from T cells isolated from PBMCs. This receptor was taken from a human donor in good health. CDR3 DNA: TGTGCCAGCAGTTATTCGGACAGGGGTTGGAATGAGCAGTTCTTC. Translating gives CASSYSDRGWNEQFF.